The clone carrying this T cell receptor beta chain was seen only a few times. What it binds is unknown. Genomic DNA belonging to each subset was distributed in equal measure over several immunoSEQ plates. Original data processing: ImmunoSEQ only sent back junction sequences with no quality scores, so filtering was done differently. Only in-frame clones appear in the TCRdb table, and some are missing; sequencing was by immunoSEQ multiplex PCR. That table furnishes V, J and clone size, whereas the DNA furnished D and trimming. The sample shows some 790,000 clones, 72% of them seen only once. This specimen belongs to a study of shared clonotypes between healthy human individuals. Study-level points and caveats: Of the naive CD4 clonotypes, about 5% were shared across a handful of donors.

V dropped 6 bases and J dropped 4; count of bases not matched to a gene: 6. This CDR3 has 15 residues. Germline V gene data show CDR1 as SNHLY and CDR2 as FYNNEI. This sequence joins TRBV2 and TRBJ2-2; 9 positions match TRBD1. This receptor was taken from a woman aged 25 to 39 in good health. Sequencing used memory CD4+ T cells sorted from blood. Subset described: CD45RA-negative fraction. The CDR3 coding sequence is TGTGCCAGCAGGGGCTCGACAGGGGGCACCGGGGAGCTGTTTTTT. As protein: CASRGSTGGTGELFF.